This T cell receptor beta chain was observed in a study of blood T cell repertoires in COVID-19. Study-wide background: Both acute and convalescent COVID-19 samples were obtained from the United States, Italy and Spain. PBMCs, B-cell-depleted T cells, or T cells provided the cDNA or gDNA that made up the material.

In the original workflow: Cell counts per sample came from amplifying reference gene primers. Only in-frame clones appear in the TCRdb table, and some are missing; sequencing was by immunoSEQ multiplex PCR. Clone size and V and J calls were adopted from that table, with D and trimming inferred from the DNA. The table lists 150,000 to 200,000 clones, around 83% of them singletons. The ends lost 8 bases at V and 1 base at J; junction bases unmatched: 6. CDR3 length equals 15 residues. The germline V gene has CDR1 GTSNPN and CDR2 SVGIG (reference sequence). The source is a man aged 18 to 30 with acute or convalescent COVID-19. Sequenced: peripheral blood. V usage is TRBV30 and J usage is TRBJ2-6, with 9 bases fitting TRBD1. The CDR3 spells CARDRVLSGANVLTF. The DNA of the CDR3 is TGTGCCAGGGACAGGGTGCTATCTGGGGCCAACGTCCTGACTTTC. Looking up the rest from reference TRBV30 and TRBJ2-6 gives the full variable domain: SQTIHQWPATLVQPVGSPLSLECTVEGTSNPNLYWYRQAAGRGLQLLFYSVGIGQISSEVPQNLSASRPQDRQFILSSKKLLLSDSGFYLCARDRVLSGANVLTFGAGSRLTVL.